Listed below are T cell receptor beta chains from one sample, sequenced in a study of cytomegalovirus exposure and HLA in healthy donors. TCRdb's copy holds only in-frame clones and misses some; the assay was immunoSEQ multiplex PCR. The sample lists 97,000 or so clones, about 95% occurring once. Sample: PBMCs. The receptors were gathered from a woman between 18 and 29 years old in good health and CMV-seronegative. Each CDR3 is given with its conserved first and last residue. A D gene is named only where the DNA matches it firmly. The size field is filled for only some rows; it gives once, few, many or a size class.

>few|TRBV27|TRBJ2-3|TRBD2
CASSLRNAGGFTDTQYF
TGTGCCAGCAGTTTACGGAACGCGGGGGGTTTCACAGATACGCAGTATTTT
>once|TRBV15|TRBJ1-1|TRBD1
CATSRGTGGAVEAFF
TGTGCCACCAGCAGAGGGACAGGGGGCGCCGTCGAAGCTTTCTTT
>-|TRBV7-9|TRBJ2-3|TRBD1
CASSTGQGDTDTQYF
TGTGCCAGCAGCACCGGACAGGGGGACACAGATACGCAGTATTTT
>-|TRBV11-1|TRBJ2-7|-
CASSFFSAPTYEQYF
TGTGCCAGCAGCTTCTTTTCTGCCCCTACCTACGAGCAGTACTTC
>-|TRBV4-1|TRBJ2-7|-
CASSRIDSGEQYF
TGCGCCAGCAGCCGGATTGACTCCGGCGAGCAGTACTTC
>-|TRBV11-2|TRBJ2-3|TRBD2
CASNLQRRIAGAYTDTQYF
TGTGCCAGCAATCTCCAGCGTAGAATAGCGGGTGCTTACACAGATACGCAGTATTTT
>once|TRBV4-3|TRBJ2-4|-
CASSQEGLAPNIQYF
TGCGCCAGCAGCCAAGAGGGTCTAGCGCCGAACATTCAGTACTTC
>-|TRBV15|TRBJ1-1|-
CATSRNREGIAEAFF
TGTGCCACCAGCAGGAATCGGGAGGGGATCGCTGAAGCTTTCTTT
>-|TRBV9|TRBJ2-1|TRBD1
CASSVRTGLYNEQFF
TGTGCCAGCAGCGTGAGGACAGGGCTCTACAATGAGCAGTTCTTC
>-|TRBV19|TRBJ1-1|TRBD1
CASRRQGQYNTEAFF
TGTGCCAGTAGAAGACAGGGGCAATATAACACTGAAGCTTTCTTT
>-|TRBV10-3|TRBJ2-7|-
CAISESRGTVSYEQYF
TGTGCCATCAGTGAGTCGAGGGGGACGGTCTCCTACGAGCAGTACTTC
>-|TRBV27|TRBJ1-2|TRBD1
CASSPRDRGTGYGYTF
TGTGCCAGCAGTCCACGCGACAGGGGGACTGGGTATGGCTACACCTTC
>-|TRBV27|TRBJ1-1|-
CASSRTQFDRMNTEAFF
TGTGCCAGCAGTAGGACCCAATTCGACAGAATGAACACTGAAGCTTTCTTT
>few|TRBV2|TRBJ2-1|TRBD2
CASVVSGLYNEQFF
TGTGCCAGCGTGGTTAGCGGGCTCTACAATGAGCAGTTCTTC
>-|TRBV5-4|TRBJ2-6|-
CASRLGGAGAGGANVLTF
TGTGCCAGCAGGTTAGGGGGAGCCGGGGCGGGCGGGGCCAACGTCCTGACTTTC
>-|TRBV5-1|TRBJ1-2|TRBD1
CASSLGQDYGYTF
TGCGCCAGCAGCCTTGGACAGGACTATGGCTACACCTTC
>-|TRBV9|TRBJ2-3|-
CASSGLGETQYF
TGTGCCAGCAGCGGACTAGGAGAAACGCAGTATTTT
>-|TRBV29-1|TRBJ2-3|TRBD2
CSVHSGGF
TGCAGCGTCCACTCGGGGGGTTTT
>-|TRBV18|TRBJ1-2|-
CASSPYREGDYGYTF
TGTGCCAGCTCACCATACAGGGAGGGCGACTATGGCTACACCTTC
>-|TRBV5-1|TRBJ2-3|TRBD2
CASSPLAGVVVPDTQYF
TGCGCCAGCAGCCCCTTAGCGGGAGTCGTGGTACCAGATACGCAGTATTTT
>once|TRBV5-4|TRBJ2-7|-
CASSPGPKTYEQYF
TGTGCCAGCAGCCCTGGCCCGAAAACCTACGAGCAGTACTTC
>-|TRBV10-3|TRBJ2-3|-
CAISGENTDTQYF
TGTGCCATCAGTGGAGAGAATACAGATACGCAGTATTTT
>-|TRBV5-6|TRBJ2-7|TRBD1
CASSLTGESYEQYF
TGTGCCAGCAGCCTGACAGGGGAATCCTACGAGCAGTACTTC
>-|TRBV27|TRBJ1-5|TRBD1
CASMGGTGSQPQHF
TGTGCCAGCATGGGGGGGACAGGATCACAGCCCCAGCATTTT
>-|TRBV19|TRBJ2-1|-
CASRGSSYNEQFF
TGTGCCAGTAGGGGCAGCTCCTACAATGAGCAGTTCTTC
>-|TRBV9|TRBJ2-4|TRBD1
CASSGGTGWSGNIQYF
TGTGCCAGCAGCGGTGGGACAGGGTGGTCCGGAAACATTCAGTACTTC
>-|TRBV7-2|TRBJ2-5|-
CASSLGEGTGQETQYF
TGTGCCAGCAGCTTAGGGGAGGGGACAGGCCAAGAGACCCAGTACTTC
>-|TRBV5-1|TRBJ2-1|TRBD1
CASSFQGADEQFF
TGCGCCAGCAGCTTCCAGGGGGCTGATGAGCAGTTCTTC
>-|TRBV4-3|TRBJ2-1|TRBD2
CASSQAVAGASYNEQFF
TGCGCCAGCAGCCAAGCCGTAGCGGGGGCCTCCTACAATGAGCAGTTCTTC
>-|TRBV7-2|TRBJ2-1|-
CASSYTGTLSNEQFF
TGTGCCAGCAGCTATACCGGGACTCTATCAAATGAGCAGTTCTTC
>few|TRBV30|TRBJ2-5|TRBD1
CAWSPGQGARETQYF
TGTGCCTGGAGCCCCGGACAGGGGGCGCGGGAGACCCAGTACTTC
>-|TRBV11-2|TRBJ2-3|-
CASSLQGFTDTQYF
TGTGCCAGCAGCTTGCAGGGGTTCACAGATACGCAGTATTTT
>-|TRBV5-1|TRBJ2-2|TRBD1
CASSSGQGFPGELFF
TGCGCCAGCAGCTCGGGACAGGGATTCCCCGGGGAGCTGTTTTTT
>-|TRBV6-1|TRBJ2-1|-
CASSEEEGFNEQFF
TGTGCCAGCAGTGAAGAGGAGGGATTTAATGAGCAGTTCTTC
>-|TRBV11-2|TRBJ2-7|TRBD1
CASAGTGRYEQYF
TGTGCCAGCGCCGGGACAGGTAGATACGAGCAGTACTTC
>-|TRBV7-6|TRBJ2-1|-
CASSLGGSNEQFF
TGTGCCAGCAGCTTAGGGGGCAGCAATGAGCAGTTCTTC
>once|TRBV18|TRBJ2-3|-
CASSPDSPDTQYF
TGTGCCAGCTCACCGGACTCCCCAGATACGCAGTATTTT
>-|TRBV5-1|TRBJ1-1|-
CASSRKDITEAFF
TGCGCCAGCAGCAGAAAGGACATCACTGAAGCTTTCTTT
>once|TRBV11-3|TRBJ2-1|TRBD2
CASSGRSGRLNEQFF
TGTGCCAGCAGCGGGCGTAGCGGGAGACTCAATGAGCAGTTCTTC
>-|TRBV11-3|TRBJ2-7|TRBD1
CASSLDSTGPYEQYF
TGTGCCAGCAGCTTAGATTCGACAGGGCCCTACGAGCAGTACTTC
>-|TRBV30|TRBJ1-1|-
CAWSQWGQRNTEAFF
TGTGCCTGGAGTCAATGGGGACAAAGAAACACTGAAGCTTTCTTT
>-|TRBV7-9|TRBJ2-3|-
CASSFGDTQYF
TGTGCCAGCAGCTTCGGAGATACGCAGTATTTT
>-|TRBV4-1|TRBJ1-3|-
CASSQSYGGSGNTIYF
TGCGCCAGCAGCCAATCCTACGGGGGCTCTGGAAACACCATATATTTT
>-|TRBV30|TRBJ1-1|TRBD1
CAWSVGGHQAFF
TGTGCCTGGAGTGTAGGGGGCCACCAAGCTTTCTTT
>-|TRBV2|TRBJ1-1|-
CASSDLRNTEAFF
TGTGCCAGCAGTGACCTGCGGAACACTGAAGCTTTCTTT
>-|TRBV27|TRBJ1-1|TRBD1
CASSWWDSTEAFF
TGTGCCAGCAGTTGGTGGGACAGCACTGAAGCTTTCTTT